This T cell receptor (beta chain) was captured by sequencing in a study of blood T cell repertoires in COVID-19. The CDR3 spans 11 residues. The germline V and J ends were trimmed by 8 bases and 5 bases, with 9 bases remaining between them. Germline V gene lookup returns CDR1 SNHLY and CDR2 FYNNEI. The method was immunoSEQ multiplex PCR; TCRdb's version includes in-frame clones alone and lacks a portion of them. The table includes about 190,000 clones, around 85% detected once. The sequence was collected from a woman between 50 and 59 years old with acute or convalescent COVID-19. The chain recombines TRBV2 with TRBJ1-2, with D hard to call. The source material was peripheral blood. This CDR3 reads CASGLEYGYTF. CDR3 in DNA: TGTGCCAGCGGTTTGGAGTATGGCTACACCTTC.